Listed below are T cell receptor beta chains from one sample, sequenced in a study of cytomegalovirus exposure and HLA in healthy donors. Using immunoSEQ multiplex PCR, the repertoire was profiled, and TCRdb retains in-frame clones only, with some absent. The data contain some 150,000 clones, roughly 80% of them singletons. The sequenced material came from PBMCs. The receptors were sampled from a woman aged 30 to 39 in good health and CMV-seronegative. The CDR3 runs from the conserved cysteine through the conserved F or W.

j_gene,v_gene,CDR3aa
TRBJ2-7,TRBV18,CASSPVSYEQYF
TRBJ1-1,TRBV10-1,CAVPTAGGGTEAFF
TRBJ2-3,TRBV20-1,CSALRGDTQYF
TRBJ1-4,TRBV7-2,CASSLATGYEKLFF
TRBJ2-3,TRBV7-9,CASSLQTRQPAGREDTQYF
TRBJ2-3,TRBV15,CATSRRSGVTDTQYF
TRBJ1-6,TRBV6-5,CASREYNSPLHF
TRBJ1-2,TRBV29-1,CSVVSGVGGYTF
TRBJ2-3,TRBV7-2,CASSWSGDTQYF
TRBJ1-1,TRBV28,CASSLGGYPRPAFF
.,TRBV7-2,CASSLFPLAENYEQYF
TRBJ2-2,TRBV20-1,CSARASGELFF
TRBJ2-2,TRBV2,CASSGQVNTGELFF
TRBJ2-1,TRBV27,CASSFGGTYEQFF
TRBJ1-1,TRBV9,CASSVATVNTEAFF
TRBJ2-2,TRBV2,CASRPRRNTGELFF
TRBJ1-2,TRBV18,CASSLQGARGYTF
TRBJ2-2,TRBV6-1,CASSEPGQGAGELFF
TRBJ2-7,TRBV4-2,CASSQEFSGPFYEQYF
TRBJ2-2,TRBV5-4,CASSLYLLAGEITGELFF
TRBJ2-1,TRBV11-2,CASRSGLAARAEQFF
TRBJ1-2,TRBV27,CASSPILGDSYGYTF
TRBJ2-7,TRBV28,CASGPAMQGRGYEQYF
TRBJ2-2,TRBV2,CASSYVRGNTGELFF
TRBJ2-5,TRBV11-1,CASSFGASAETQYF
TRBJ1-2,TRBV5-1,CASSPLATGTYGYTF
.,TRBV4-1,CASSQVGAGGAYEQYF
TRBJ1-1,TRBV2,CASDLGRAAFF
TRBJ2-1,TRBV9,CASSAGRGETYNEQFF
TRBJ2-3,TRBV9,CASSEGLAVTDTQYF
TRBJ1-5,TRBV28,CASSLWTGNQPQHF
TRBJ2-5,TRBV5-4,CASSSGTSLETQYF
TRBJ1-5,TRBV30,CAWSPRSTGRDQPQHF
TRBJ2-1,TRBV28,CASSLGSGNSNEQFF
TRBJ2-4,TRBV6-1,CASRESRGSNIQYF